This T cell receptor (beta chain) stems from a study of blood T cell repertoires in COVID-19. CDR3 length: 16 residues. V gave up 1 base and J gave up 2 bases; unmatched junction bases: 4. Germline V gene sequence: CDR1 SGHTA, CDR2 FQGNSA. Here immunoSEQ multiplex PCR was the method, and the copy in TCRdb shows in-frame clones only, minus some. The sample consists of nearly 95,000 clones, around nine tenths of them appearing once. In regard to this clone: The same CDR3 arises from other DNA sequences in this sample as well.

The source of this sequence is a woman over 75 with acute or convalescent COVID-19. Material for sequencing was peripheral blood. V is TRBV7-2 and J is TRBJ2-5, with TRBD2 matching over 10 bases. This CDR3 reads CASSLGLAGGQETQYF. The CDR3 DNA sequence: TGTGCCAGCAGCTTAGGGTTAGCGGGGGGTCAAGAGACCCAGTACTTC.